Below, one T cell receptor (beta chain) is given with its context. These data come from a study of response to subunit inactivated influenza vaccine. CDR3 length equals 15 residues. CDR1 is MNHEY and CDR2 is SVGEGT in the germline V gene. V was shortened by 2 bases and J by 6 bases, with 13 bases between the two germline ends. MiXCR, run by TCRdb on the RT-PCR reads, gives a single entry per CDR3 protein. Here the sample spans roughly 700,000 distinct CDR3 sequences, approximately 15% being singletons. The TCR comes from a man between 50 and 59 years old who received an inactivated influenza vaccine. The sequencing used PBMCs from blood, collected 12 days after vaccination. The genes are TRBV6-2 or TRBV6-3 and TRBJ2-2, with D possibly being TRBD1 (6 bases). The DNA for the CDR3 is TGTGCCAGCAGTTACCGTGGGACATCGTCCGGGGAGCTGTTTTTT. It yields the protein CASSYRGTSSGELFF.